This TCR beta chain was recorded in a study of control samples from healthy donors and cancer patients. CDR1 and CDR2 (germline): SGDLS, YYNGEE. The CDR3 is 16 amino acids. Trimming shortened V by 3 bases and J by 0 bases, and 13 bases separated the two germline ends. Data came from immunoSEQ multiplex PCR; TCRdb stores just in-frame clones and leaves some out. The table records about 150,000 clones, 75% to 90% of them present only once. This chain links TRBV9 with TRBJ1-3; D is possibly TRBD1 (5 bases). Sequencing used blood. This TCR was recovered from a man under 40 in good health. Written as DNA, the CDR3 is TGTGCCAGCAGCGGAGAAGGACACCCCTCTGGAAACACCATATATTTT. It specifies CASSGEGHPSGNTIYF.